This T cell receptor beta chain appears in the sequencing data of a study of CD8+ T cells in alopecia areata. RNA extraction was followed by reverse transcription into cDNA, which acted as the sequencing template. Libraries were prepared by immunoSEQ multiplex PCR; TCRdb keeps only in-frame clonotypes and omits some of them. The sample records 170,000 or so clones, 55% to 75% being singletons. Regarding treatment: oral pan-JAK inhibitor, 5-10 mg twice daily. Concerning this clone: Its antigen remains unidentified.

V lost 4 bases and J lost 0, with 12 bases in between. The CDR3 spans 14 residues. Germline CDR1 and CDR2: GTSNPN and SVGIG (reference sequence). Study conclusions and caveats: Baseline CD8+ expansion's link to response remains uncertain, as there was one nonresponder. There were many expanded lesional clones persisting in scalp and blood during tofacitinib. Lesional scalp, notably in alopecia totalis/universalis, had clonality above that of normal scalp.

This specimen was CD4+ T cells sorted from blood, taken at week 4, from a patient treated with tofacitinib. The chain recombines TRBV30 with TRBJ1-1, with D hard to call. The sequence derives from a human donor with alopecia areata. In DNA form, the CDR3 reads TGTGCCTGGACCTCGGCGCGTTTGAACACTGAAGCTTTCTTT. Translating it yields CAWTSARLNTEAFF.